The 10 T cell receptor beta chains listed next were all sequenced from one sample in a study of T cell repertoires in cytomegalovirus infection. TCRdb processed the reads anew with MiXCR; each CDR3 protein has one entry. This table holds about 570,000 distinct CDR3 sequences, roughly 42% found once. These TCRs are of unknown antigen specificity. Material: cultured PBMCs, obtained from culture after CMV antigen stimulation. The receptor source for this set is a human donor in good health (CMV status not recorded). Some clones in this sample may be carry-over from other donors' samples.

V is TRBV28 and J is TRBJ1-2; 7 nucleotides agree with TRBD1. The CDR3 length is 12 residues. Losses at the gene ends were 8 bases for V and 11 bases for J; bases not matched to a gene: 11. Germline values: CDR1 MDHEN, CDR2 SYDVKM. The CDR3 spells CASLTRGLWYTF. The CDR3 DNA reads as TGTGCCAGCCTGACTAGGGGGCTATGGTACACCTTC.

The chain recombines TRBV7-9 with TRBJ1-6; the match to TRBD1 covers 8 bases. This CDR3 has 12 amino acids. CDR1 SEHNR and CDR2 FQNEAQ come from the germline V gene (reference sequence). V was clipped by 4 bases and J by 13 bases; unmatched bases: 3. The CDR3 sequence is CASSSTGGPLHF. DNA for the CDR3: TGTGCCAGCAGCTCTACAGGGGGGCCCCTCCACTTT.

This chain joins TRBV10-2 and TRBJ2-1; TRBD1 matches 12 bases. In germline, CDR1 is WSHSY, CDR2 SAAADI. The CDR3 consists of 16 residues. V gave up 4 bases and J gave up 7 bases; unmatched junction bases: 8. The CDR3 reads CASSGTPGQGANEQFF. The CDR3 coding sequence is TGCGCCAGCAGTGGAACTCCGGGACAGGGGGCTAATGAGCAGTTCTTC.

This clonotype was detected ten times or more. The V call is TRBV7-2, the J call TRBJ1-5, with TRBD1 identical over 8 bases. The CDR3 length is 16 residues. CDR1 SGHTA and CDR2 FQGNSA come from the germline V gene. With 6 bases clipped from V and 6 bases from J, the junction kept 13 bases outside the gene matches. The CDR3 DNA sequence: TGTGCCAGCAGGCTAACGGGAGGGACAGGACCTCAGCCCCAGCATTTT. This sequence encodes CASRLTGGTGPQPQHF. Full variable domain (missing parts from reference TRBV7-2 and TRBJ1-5): GAGVSQSPSNKVTEKGKDVELRCDPISGHTALYWYRQSLGQGLEFLIYFQGNSAPDKSGLPSDRFSAERTGGSVSTLTIQRTQQEDSAVYLCASRLTGGTGPQPQHFGDGTRLSIL.

This clonotype has more than one count but fewer than ten. This rearrangement joins TRBV27 to TRBJ2-7; 10 bases align to TRBD1. The CDR3 extends over 16 amino acids. Trimming removed 7 bases from V and 0 bases from J; junction bases left unmatched: 9. Germline lookup yields CDR1 MNHEY and CDR2 SMNVEV (reference sequence). The CDR3 loop reads CASNSDRGNSSYEQYF. The CDR3 bases are TGTGCCAGCAACTCGGACAGGGGGAATAGCTCCTACGAGCAGTACTTC.

This clonotype was detected only once. The chain recombines TRBV6-8 with TRBJ1-5; D not resolved. Germline CDR1 MNHGY, CDR2 SAAAGT. The CDR3 runs 16 residues. Deletions cut 5 bases from V and 2 bases from J, with 16 bases between. The CDR3 loop is CASSVLAGSGNQPQHF. The CDR3 coding sequence is TGTGCCAGCAGTGTCTTAGCGGGATCTGGCAATCAGCCCCAGCATTTT.

V and J are TRBV20-1 and TRBJ1-1; no clear D gene. Trimming left V 6 bases short and J 5 bases short, with 10 bases between. The V gene's germline CDR1 is DFQATT and CDR2 SNEGSKA (reference sequence). The CDR3 extends over 11 amino acids. CDR3 amino acids: CSAPARTEAFF. The CDR3 DNA reads as TGCAGTGCCCCCGCCAGGACTGAAGCTTTCTTT.

This clonotype has more than one count but fewer than ten. This chain links TRBV10-3 with TRBJ1-2, with D possibly matching TRBD1 (6 bases). Trimming removed 5 bases at V and 0 bases at J, with 16 bases between. The germline V gene encodes CDR1 ENHRY and CDR2 SYGVKD. This CDR3 region has 16 residues. The CDR3 DNA reads TGTGCCATCAGTCCCAGAAGGGGGGGGCCTAACTATGGCTACACCTTC. Protein product: CAISPRRGGPNYGYTF.

V and J are TRBV12-3 or TRBV12-4 and TRBJ2-5, with TRBD1 matching over 7 bases. With V trimmed by 6 bases and J by 9 bases, 13 bases remained unmatched. The CDR3 covers 14 residues. This CDR3 reads CASREGATGSAQYF. CDR3 nucleotides: TGTGCCAGCAGAGAGGGGGCTACTGGCTCGGCCCAGTACTTC.

This clonotype was detected a few times. V and J are TRBV20-1 and TRBJ1-2; TRBD1 might be the D (5 bases). Germline V gene sequence: CDR1 DFQATT, CDR2 SNEGSKA (reference sequence). The CDR3 has 12 residues. V lost 5 bases and J 5 bases, leaving 12 bases between the germline ends. The DNA of the CDR3 is TGCAGTGCTGCCGGGACGGGATATGGCTACACCTTC. Translating gives CSAAGTGYGYTF.